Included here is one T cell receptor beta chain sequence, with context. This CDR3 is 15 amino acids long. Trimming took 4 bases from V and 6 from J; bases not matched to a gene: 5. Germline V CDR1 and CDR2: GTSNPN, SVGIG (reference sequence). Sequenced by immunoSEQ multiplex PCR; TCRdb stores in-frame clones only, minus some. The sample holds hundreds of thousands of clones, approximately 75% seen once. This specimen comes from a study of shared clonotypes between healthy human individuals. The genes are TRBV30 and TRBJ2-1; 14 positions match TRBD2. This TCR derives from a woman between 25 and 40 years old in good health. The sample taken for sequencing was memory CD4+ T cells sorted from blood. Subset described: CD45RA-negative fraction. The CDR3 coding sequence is TGTGCCTGGAAGCCGGGACTAGCGGGAGTCAATGAGCAGTTCTTC. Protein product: CAWKPGLAGVNEQFF.